This T cell receptor (beta chain) was observed in a study of blood T cell repertoires in COVID-19. Study-wide context: The origin of the acute and convalescent COVID-19 samples was the United States, Italy and Spain. T cells, B-cell-depleted T cells, or PBMCs supplied cDNA or gDNA.

In the source study's methods: Amplification from reference gene primers served as the basis for estimated nucleated cell counts. Clones were sequenced by immunoSEQ multiplex PCR, and TCRdb holds only the in-frame ones, with some missing. V, J and clone size reflect that table, while D and trimming were determined from the DNA. The sample comprises around 200,000 clones, around 87% of which are singletons, and roughly 2.6% rests with the top ten. The CDR3 runs to 16 residues. Germline values: CDR1 SQVTM, CDR2 ANQGSEA. Trimming cost V 5 bases and J 8 bases; bases outside gene matches: 18. The sample comprised peripheral blood. This chain uses TRBV29-1 with TRBJ1-2; TRBD1 matches 9 bases. The source is a man in his forties with active or convalescent COVID-19. The DNA of the CDR3 is TGCAGCGTTTCAGATCCCGGGACAGGGTTGGCGGGAGGCTACACCTTC. Amino acid sequence: CSVSDPGTGLAGGYTF.